The following is a T cell receptor beta chain sequence with its context. As yet, its antigen is unknown. The data originate from a study of beta chain features in type 1 diabetes. Whole-study context: When patients were set against healthy donors, age, gender and cell yields were similar. Sorted cells, approximately 110,000,000 in number, were examined across all samples. Overall study findings and caveats: With patients and controls alike, PCR might favor shorter templates to an equal degree.

V gave up 6 bases and J gave up 5 bases, with 15 bases separating them. The V gene's germline CDR1 is MNHEY and CDR2 SVGAGI. CDR3 length: 14 amino acids. Of the isolated RNA, all was reverse transcribed, and so the sequenced material was expressed TCRB transcripts. Profiling relied on immunoSEQ multiplex PCR, and the TCRdb table lists in-frame clones only, not all of them. The data contain fewer than 350,000 clones, roughly a fifth of them singletons. This sequence was found in a young woman in good health. Sequenced material: naive CD4+ T cells from blood. This sequence joins TRBV6-5 and TRBJ2-3; D gene unclear. The CDR3 here is CASRSHRSGDTQYF. CDR3 DNA: TGTGCCAGCAGATCACATCGATCTGGAGATACGCAGTATTTT.